This TCR beta chain was recorded in a study of Ad26.COV2.S vaccination and SARS-CoV-2 variants. This table comes from immunoSEQ multiplex PCR, and its TCRdb copy is limited to in-frame clones, with some not included. The top ten hold 3.5% of the sample, which has 300,000 to 500,000 clones, about nine tenths seen once. This CDR3 is 17 amino acids long. V was pared by 4 bases and J by 6 bases, with 11 bases of the junction left unmatched. CDR1 and CDR2 from the germline V gene are SGHDN and FVKESK. The treatment: around 19 received Ad26.COV2.S at low or high dose, single or two shots; roughly 5 received placebo; per-sample allocation not given. Day 63 after the first injection of vaccine or placebo was the sampling time.

The starting material was peripheral blood, obtained in a trial of Ad26.COV2.S vaccine versus placebo. The chain combines TRBV14 with TRBJ2-3; 12 bases align to TRBD1. This TCR came from a person between 18 and 60 years old who received the Ad26.COV2.S COVID-19 vaccine or a placebo. The DNA for the CDR3 is TGTGCCAGCAGCCCAACTATTGGGACAGGGGGCAGGGATACGCAGTATTTT. Amino acids: CASSPTIGTGGRDTQYF.